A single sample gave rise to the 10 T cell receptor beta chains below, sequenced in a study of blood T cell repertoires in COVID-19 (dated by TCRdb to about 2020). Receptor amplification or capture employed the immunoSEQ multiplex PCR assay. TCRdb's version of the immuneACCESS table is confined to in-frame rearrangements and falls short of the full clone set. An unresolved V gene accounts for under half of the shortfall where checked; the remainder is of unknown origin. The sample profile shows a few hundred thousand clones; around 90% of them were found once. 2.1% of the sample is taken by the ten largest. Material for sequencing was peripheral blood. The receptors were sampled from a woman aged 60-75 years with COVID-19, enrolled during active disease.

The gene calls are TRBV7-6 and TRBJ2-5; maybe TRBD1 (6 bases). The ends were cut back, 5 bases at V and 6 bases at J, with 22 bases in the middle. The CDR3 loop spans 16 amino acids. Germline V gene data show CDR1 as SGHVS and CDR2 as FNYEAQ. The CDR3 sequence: CASSPLLAGESKTQYF. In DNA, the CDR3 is TGTGCCAGCAGCCCACTCCTGGCAGGGGAATCGAAGACCCAGTACTTC.

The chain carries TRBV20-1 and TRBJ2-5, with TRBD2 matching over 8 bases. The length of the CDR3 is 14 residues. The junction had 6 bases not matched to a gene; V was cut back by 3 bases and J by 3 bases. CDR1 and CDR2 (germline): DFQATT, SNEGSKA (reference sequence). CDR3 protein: CSASAGGFKETQYF. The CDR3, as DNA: TGCAGTGCTAGTGCGGGGGGTTTTAAAGAGACCCAGTACTTC.

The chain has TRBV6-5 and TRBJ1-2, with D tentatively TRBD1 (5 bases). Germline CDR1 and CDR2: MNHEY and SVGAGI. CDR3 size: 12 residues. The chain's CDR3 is CAASGGNYGYTF. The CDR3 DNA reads TGTGCGGCGTCGGGGGGTAACTATGGCTACACCTTC.

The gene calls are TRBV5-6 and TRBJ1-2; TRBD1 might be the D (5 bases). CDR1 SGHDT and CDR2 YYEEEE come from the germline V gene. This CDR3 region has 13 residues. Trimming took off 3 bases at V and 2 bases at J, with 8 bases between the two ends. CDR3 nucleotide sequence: TGTGCCAGCAGCTCCGGGGGAAACTATGGCTACACCTTC. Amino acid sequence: CASSSGGNYGYTF.

CDR3 in DNA: TGTGCCAGCAGCCAAGATTATTTAGATTATAGCAATCAGCCCCAGCATTTT. Protein: CASSQDYLDYSNQPQHF. The chain combines TRBV4-2 with TRBJ1-5; D call uncertain. V shed 0 bases and J shed 0 bases, with 12 bases lying between them. The CDR3 length is 17 residues. Germline V gives CDR1 LGHNA, CDR2 YNFKEQ.

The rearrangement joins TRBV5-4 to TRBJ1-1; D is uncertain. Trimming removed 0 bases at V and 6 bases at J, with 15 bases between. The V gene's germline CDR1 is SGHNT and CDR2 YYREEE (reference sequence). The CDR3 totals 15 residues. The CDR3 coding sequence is TGTGCCAGCAGCTTGGGTGGGCTGGTTCTGGCTGAAGCTTTCTTT. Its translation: CASSLGGLVLAEAFF.

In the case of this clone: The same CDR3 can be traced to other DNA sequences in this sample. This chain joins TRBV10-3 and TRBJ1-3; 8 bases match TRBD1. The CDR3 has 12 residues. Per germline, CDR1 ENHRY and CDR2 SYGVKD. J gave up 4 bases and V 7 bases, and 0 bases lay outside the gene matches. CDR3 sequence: CAITGGGNTIYF. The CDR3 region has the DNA TGTGCCATCACAGGGGGCGGAAACACCATATATTTT.

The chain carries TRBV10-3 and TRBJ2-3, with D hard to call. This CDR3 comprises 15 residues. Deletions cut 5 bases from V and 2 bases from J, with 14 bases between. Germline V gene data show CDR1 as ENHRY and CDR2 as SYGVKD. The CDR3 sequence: CAISKHRKDTDTQYF. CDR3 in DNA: TGTGCCATCAGTAAGCACCGTAAAGACACAGATACGCAGTATTTT.

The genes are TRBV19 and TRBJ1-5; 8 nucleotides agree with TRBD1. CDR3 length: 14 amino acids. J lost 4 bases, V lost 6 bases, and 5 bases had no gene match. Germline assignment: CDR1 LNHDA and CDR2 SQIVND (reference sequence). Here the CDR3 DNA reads TGTGCCAGTAGAATGACAGGGGAAAATCAGCCCCAGCATTTT. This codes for CASRMTGENQPQHF. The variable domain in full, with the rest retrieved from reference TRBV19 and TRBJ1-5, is DGGITQSPKYLFRKEGQNVTLSCEQNLNHDAMYWYRQDPGQGLRLIYYSQIVNDFQKGDIAEGYSVSREKKESFPLTVTSAQKNPTAFYLCASRMTGENQPQHFGDGTRLSIL.

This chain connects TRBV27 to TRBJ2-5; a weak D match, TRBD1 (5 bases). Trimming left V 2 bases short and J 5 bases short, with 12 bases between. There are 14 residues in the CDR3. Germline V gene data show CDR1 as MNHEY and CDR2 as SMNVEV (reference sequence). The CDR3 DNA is TGTGCCAGCAGTTTAAAAGGGGCCAGGGAGACCCAGTACTTC. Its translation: CASSLKGARETQYF.